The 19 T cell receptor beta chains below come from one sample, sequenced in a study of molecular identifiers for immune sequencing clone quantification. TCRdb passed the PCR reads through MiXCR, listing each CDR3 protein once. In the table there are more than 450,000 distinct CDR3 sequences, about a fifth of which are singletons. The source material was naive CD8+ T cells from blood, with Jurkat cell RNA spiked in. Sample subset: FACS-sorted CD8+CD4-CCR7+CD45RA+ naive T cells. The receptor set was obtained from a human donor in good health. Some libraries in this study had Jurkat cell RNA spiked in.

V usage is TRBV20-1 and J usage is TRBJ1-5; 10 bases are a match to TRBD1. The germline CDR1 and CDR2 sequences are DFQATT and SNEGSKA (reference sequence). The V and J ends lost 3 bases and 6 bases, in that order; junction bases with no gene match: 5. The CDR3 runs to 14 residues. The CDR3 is CSARWGQGIQPQHF. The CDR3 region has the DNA TGCAGTGCTAGGTGGGGACAGGGGATTCAGCCCCAGCATTTT.

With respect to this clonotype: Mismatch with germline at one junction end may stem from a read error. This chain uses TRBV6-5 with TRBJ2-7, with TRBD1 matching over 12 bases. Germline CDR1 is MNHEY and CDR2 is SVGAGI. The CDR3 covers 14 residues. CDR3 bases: TGTGCCAGCAGCGAGGGACAGGGGGCCTACGGGCAGTACTTC. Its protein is CASSEGQGAYGQYF.

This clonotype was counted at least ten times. The CDR3 nucleotides read TGTGCCAGCAGCTTGGGCGGAGAGGTTTCCGAAGCTTTCTTT. It is translated as CASSLGGEVSEAFF. This chain uses TRBV5-5 with TRBJ1-1, with D uncertain. Trimming removed 0 bases from V and 8 bases from J, with 14 bases in between. Germline lookup yields CDR1 SGHKS and CDR2 YYEKEE (reference sequence). The CDR3 loop spans 14 amino acids.

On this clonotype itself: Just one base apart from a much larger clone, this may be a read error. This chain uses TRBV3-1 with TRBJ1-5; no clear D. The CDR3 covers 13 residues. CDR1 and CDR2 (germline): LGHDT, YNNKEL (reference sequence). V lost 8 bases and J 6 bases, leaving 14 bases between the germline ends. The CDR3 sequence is CASGAGRGQPQHF. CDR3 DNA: TGTGCCAGCGGTGCTGGGCGGGGTCAGCCCCAGCATTTT.

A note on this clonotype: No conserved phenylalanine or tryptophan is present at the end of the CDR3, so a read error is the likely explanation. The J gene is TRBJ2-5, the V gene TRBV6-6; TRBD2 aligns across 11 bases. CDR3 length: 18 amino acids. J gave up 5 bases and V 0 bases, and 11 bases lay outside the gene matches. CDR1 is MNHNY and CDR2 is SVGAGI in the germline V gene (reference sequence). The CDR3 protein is CASSYSILTSGRGETQYS. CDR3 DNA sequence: TGTGCCAGCAGTTACTCGATCCTAACTAGCGGGAGAGGTGAGACCCAGTACTCC.

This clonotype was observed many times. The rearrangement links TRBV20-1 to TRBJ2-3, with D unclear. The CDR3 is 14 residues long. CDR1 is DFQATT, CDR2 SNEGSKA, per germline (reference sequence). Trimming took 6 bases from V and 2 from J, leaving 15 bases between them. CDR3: CSANIPMYTDTQYF. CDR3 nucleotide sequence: TGCAGTGCCAATATACCCATGTACACAGATACGCAGTATTTT.

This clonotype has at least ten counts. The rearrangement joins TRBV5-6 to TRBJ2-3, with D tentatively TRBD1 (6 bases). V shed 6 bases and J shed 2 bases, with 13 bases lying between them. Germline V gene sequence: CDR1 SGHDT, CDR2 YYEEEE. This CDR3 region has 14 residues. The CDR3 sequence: CASKHRDYTDTQYF. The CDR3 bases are TGTGCCAGCAAACACAGGGATTACACAGATACGCAGTATTTT.

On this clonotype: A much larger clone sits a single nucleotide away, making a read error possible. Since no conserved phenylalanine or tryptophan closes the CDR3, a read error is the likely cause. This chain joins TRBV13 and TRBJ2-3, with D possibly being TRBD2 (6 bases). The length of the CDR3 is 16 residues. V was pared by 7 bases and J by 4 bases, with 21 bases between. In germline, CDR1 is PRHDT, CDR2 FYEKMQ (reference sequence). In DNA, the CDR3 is TGTGCCAGCACCGAATCGGACGGGAGTAGGTCAGATACGCAGTATTCT. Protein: CASTESDGSRSDTQYS.

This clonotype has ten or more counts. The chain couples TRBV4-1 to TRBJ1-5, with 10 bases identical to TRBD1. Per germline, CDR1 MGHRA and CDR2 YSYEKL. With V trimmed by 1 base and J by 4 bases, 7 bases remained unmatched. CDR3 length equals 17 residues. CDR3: CASSQGSGTGANQPQHF. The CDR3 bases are TGCGCCAGCAGCCAAGGCTCCGGGACAGGGGCAAATCAGCCCCAGCATTTT.

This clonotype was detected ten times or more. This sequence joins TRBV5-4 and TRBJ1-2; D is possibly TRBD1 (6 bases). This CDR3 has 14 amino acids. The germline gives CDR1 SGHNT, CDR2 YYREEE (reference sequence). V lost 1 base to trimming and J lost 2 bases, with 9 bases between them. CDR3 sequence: CASSLTGTNYGYTF. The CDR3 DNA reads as TGTGCCAGCAGCTTGACAGGGACGAACTATGGCTACACCTTC. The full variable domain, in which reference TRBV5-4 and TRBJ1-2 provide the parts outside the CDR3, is ETGVTQSPTHLIKTRGQQVTLRCSSQSGHNTVSWYQQALGQGPQFIFQYYREEENGRGNFPPRFSGLQFPNYSSELNVNALELDDSALYLCASSLTGTNYGYTFGSGTRLTVV.

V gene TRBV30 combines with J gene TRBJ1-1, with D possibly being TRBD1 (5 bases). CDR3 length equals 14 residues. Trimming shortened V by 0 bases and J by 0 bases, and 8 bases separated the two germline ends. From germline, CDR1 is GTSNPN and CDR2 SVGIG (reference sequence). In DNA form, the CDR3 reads TGTGCCTGGAGTGTTCGGGGGGTGAACACTGAAGCTTTCTTT. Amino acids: CAWSVRGVNTEAFF.

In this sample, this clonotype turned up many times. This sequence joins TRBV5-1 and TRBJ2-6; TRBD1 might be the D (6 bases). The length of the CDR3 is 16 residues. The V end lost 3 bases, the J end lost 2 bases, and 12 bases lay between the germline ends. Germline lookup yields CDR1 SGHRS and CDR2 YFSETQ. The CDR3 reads CASSYTTGTGANVLTF. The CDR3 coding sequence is TGCGCCAGCAGCTACACGACAGGAACTGGGGCCAACGTCCTGACTTTC.

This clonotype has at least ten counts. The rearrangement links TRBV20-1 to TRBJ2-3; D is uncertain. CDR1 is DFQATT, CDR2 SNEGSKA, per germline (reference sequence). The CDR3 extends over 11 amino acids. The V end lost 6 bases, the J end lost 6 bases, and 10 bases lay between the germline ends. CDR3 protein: CSARLIDTQYF. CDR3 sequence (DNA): TGCAGTGCACGACTGATTGATACGCAGTATTTT.

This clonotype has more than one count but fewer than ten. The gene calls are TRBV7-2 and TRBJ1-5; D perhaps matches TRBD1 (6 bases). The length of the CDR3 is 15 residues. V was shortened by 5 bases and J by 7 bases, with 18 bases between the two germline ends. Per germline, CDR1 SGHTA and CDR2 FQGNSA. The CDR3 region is CASSIGGSGFQPQHF. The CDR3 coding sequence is TGTGCCAGCAGCATCGGGGGCTCAGGATTCCAGCCCCAGCATTTT.

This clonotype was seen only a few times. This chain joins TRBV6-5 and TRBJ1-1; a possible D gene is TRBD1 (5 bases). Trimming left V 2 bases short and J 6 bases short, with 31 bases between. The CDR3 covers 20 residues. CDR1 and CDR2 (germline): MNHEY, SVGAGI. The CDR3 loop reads CASSYPTSGPGLVYLAEAFF. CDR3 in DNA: TGTGCCAGCAGTTACCCCACGTCCGGGCCGGGACTGGTTTATTTGGCTGAAGCTTTCTTT.

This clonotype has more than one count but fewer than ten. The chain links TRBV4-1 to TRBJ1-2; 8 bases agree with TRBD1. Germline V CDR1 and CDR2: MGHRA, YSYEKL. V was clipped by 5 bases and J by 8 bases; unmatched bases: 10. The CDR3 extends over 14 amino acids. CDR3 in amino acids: CASSGLTGVGGYTF. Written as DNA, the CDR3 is TGCGCCAGCAGCGGTCTGACAGGGGTCGGGGGCTACACCTTC.

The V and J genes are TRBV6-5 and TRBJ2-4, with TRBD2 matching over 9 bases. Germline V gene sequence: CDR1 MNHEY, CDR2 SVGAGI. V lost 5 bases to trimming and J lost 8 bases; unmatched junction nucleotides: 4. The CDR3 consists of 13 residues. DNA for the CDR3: TGTGCCAGCAGTCTAGCGGGAATGGACATTCAGTACTTC. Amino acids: CASSLAGMDIQYF.

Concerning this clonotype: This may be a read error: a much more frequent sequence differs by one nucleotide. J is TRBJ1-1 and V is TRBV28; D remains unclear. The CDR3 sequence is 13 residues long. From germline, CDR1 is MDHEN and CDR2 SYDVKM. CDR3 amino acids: CAGSFRSNTEAFF. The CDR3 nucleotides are TGTGCCGGCAGTTTCAGATCGAACACTGAAGCTTTCTTT.

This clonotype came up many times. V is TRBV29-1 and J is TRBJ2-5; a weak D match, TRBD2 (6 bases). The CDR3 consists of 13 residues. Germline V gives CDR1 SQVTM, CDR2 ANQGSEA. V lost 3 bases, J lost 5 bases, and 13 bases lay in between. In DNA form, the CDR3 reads TGCAGCGTTGACTGGCGGGATCGTGAGACCCAGTACTTC. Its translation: CSVDWRDRETQYF.